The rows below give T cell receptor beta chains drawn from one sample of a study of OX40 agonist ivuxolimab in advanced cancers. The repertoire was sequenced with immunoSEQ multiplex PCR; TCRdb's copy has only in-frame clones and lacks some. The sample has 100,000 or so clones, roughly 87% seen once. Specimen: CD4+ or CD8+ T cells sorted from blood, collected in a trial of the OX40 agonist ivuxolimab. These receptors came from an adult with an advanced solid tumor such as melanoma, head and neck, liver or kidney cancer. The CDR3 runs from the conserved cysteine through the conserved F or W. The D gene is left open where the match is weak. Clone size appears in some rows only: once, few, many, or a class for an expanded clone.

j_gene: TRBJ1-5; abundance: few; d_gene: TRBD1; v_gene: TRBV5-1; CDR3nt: TGCGCCAGCAGCTTGCAGGGGGGTGGCAATCAGCCCCAGCATTTT; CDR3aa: CASSLQGGGNQPQHF
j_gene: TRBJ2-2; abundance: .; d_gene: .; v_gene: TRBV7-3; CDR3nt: TGTGCCAGCAGCGACAAACCCCGCGGGACCGGGGAGCTGTTTTTT; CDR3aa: CASSDKPRGTGELFF
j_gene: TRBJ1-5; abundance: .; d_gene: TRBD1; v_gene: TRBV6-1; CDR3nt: TGTGCCAGCAGTGGACAGGGGGTTAGTGGTCAGCCCCAGCATTTT; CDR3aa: CASSGQGVSGQPQHF
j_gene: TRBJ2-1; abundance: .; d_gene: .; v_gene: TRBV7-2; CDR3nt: TGTGCCAGCAGCGCGCAGGGTCAGTCCTACAATGAGCAGTTCTTC; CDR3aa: CASSAQGQSYNEQFF
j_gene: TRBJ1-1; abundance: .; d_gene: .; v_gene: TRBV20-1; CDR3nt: TGCAGTGCTAGCTCAGGTGAAGCTTTCTTT; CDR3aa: CSASSGEAFF
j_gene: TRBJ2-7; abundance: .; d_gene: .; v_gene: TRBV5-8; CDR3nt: TGTGCCAGCAGCTTGGCGTTGGTTGCCTCCTACGAGCAGTACTTC; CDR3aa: CASSLALVASYEQYF
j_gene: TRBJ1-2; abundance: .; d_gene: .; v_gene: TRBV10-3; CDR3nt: TGTGCCATCAGTGAGTCGGAGGGTGAAACCTATGGCTACACCTTC; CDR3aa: CAISESEGETYGYTF
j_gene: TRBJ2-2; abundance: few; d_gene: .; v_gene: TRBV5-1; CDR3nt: TGCGCCAGCAGCTTGAACGGGGGAAGGACCGGGGAGCTGTTTTTT; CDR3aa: CASSLNGGRTGELFF
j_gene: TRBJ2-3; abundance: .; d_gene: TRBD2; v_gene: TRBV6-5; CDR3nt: TGTGCCAGCAGTCCCCTAGCGGGGGTTGGCGATACGCAGTATTTT; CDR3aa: CASSPLAGVGDTQYF
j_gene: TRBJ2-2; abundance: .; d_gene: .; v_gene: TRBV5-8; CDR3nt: TGTGCCAGCGGATCCTCATGGGGGGGCCTTGGCGGGGAGCTGTTTTTT; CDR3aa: CASGSSWGGLGGELFF
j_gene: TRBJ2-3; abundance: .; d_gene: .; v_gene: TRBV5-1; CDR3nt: TGCGCCAGCAGCTCCCTAGGAGGGTACGGCACAGATACGCAGTATTTT; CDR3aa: CASSSLGGYGTDTQYF
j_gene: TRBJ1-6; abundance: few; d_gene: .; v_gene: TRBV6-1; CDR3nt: TGTGCCACCACCTTTCAGCCTAATTCACCCCTCCACTTT; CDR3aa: CATTFQPNSPLHF
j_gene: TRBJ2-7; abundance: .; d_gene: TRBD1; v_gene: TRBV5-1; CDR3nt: TGCGCCAGCAGCTACGAGCCGGGACAGGGGTTTAACTCCTACGAGCAGTACTTC; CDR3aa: CASSYEPGQGFNSYEQYF
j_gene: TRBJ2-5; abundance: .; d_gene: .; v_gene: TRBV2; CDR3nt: TGTGCCAGCAGTAACATAGTGGGGGAGACCCAGTACTTC; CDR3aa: CASSNIVGETQYF
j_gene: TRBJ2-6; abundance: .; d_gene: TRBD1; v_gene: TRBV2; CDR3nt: TGTGCCAGCAGTGTGGGACAGCCCCACTCTGGGGCCAACGTCCTGACTTTC; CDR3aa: CASSVGQPHSGANVLTF
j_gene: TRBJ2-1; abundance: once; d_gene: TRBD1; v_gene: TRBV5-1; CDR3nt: TGCGCCAGCAGCGAAGTGACAGGGTCGCAGTTCTTC; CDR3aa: CASSEVTGSQFF
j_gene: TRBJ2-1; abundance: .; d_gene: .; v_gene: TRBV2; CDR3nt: TGTGCCAGCAGTCCCAGGGGAACGAGCTCCTACAATGAGCAGTTCTTC; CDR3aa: CASSPRGTSSYNEQFF
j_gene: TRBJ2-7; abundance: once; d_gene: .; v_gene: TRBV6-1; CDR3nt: TGTGCCAGCAGTGACAGGGCCCCACCCGAGCAGTACTTC; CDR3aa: CASSDRAPPEQYF
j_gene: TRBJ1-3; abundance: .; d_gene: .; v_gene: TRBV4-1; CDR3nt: TGCGCCAGCAAAGATGAGGGCAGGTTTGGAAACACCATATATTTT; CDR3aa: CASKDEGRFGNTIYF
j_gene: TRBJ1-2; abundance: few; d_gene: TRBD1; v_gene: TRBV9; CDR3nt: TGTGCCAGCAGCGTAGCGCACAGGGGGCTGAACTATGGCTACACCTTC; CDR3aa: CASSVAHRGLNYGYTF
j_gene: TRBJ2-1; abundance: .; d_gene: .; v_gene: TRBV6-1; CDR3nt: TGTGCCAGCAGTGCCTTATGGACAGCAATCTCCTACAATGAGCAGTTCTTC; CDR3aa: CASSALWTAISYNEQFF
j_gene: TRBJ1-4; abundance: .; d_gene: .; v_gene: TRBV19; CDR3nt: TGTGCCAGTAGTCGTGGGGTTGCACGAAATGAAAAACTGTTTTTT; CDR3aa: CASSRGVARNEKLFF
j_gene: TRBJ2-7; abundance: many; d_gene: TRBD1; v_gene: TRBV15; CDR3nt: TGTGCCACCAGCAGAGATCTGGCAGGGGGCTTTTTTGAGCAGTACTTC; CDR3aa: CATSRDLAGGFFEQYF
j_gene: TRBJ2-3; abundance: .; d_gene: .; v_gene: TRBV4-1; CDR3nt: TGCGCCAGCAGCCAAGTGGGTTCCCGCACAGATACGCAGTATTTT; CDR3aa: CASSQVGSRTDTQYF
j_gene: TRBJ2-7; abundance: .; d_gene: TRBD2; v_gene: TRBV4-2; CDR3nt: TGTGCCAGCAGCCAAAGACTAGCGGGGTTTGACTCCTACGAGCAGTACTTC; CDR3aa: CASSQRLAGFDSYEQYF
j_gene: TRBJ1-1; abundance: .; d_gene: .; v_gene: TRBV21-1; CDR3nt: TGTGCCAGCAAGCCCACAGGGGGCGACGGGGGGCGGAACACTGAAGCTTTCTTT; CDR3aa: CASKPTGGDGGRNTEAFF
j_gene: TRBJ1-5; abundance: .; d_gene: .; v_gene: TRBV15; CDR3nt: TGTGCCACCAGCAGAGATCTTGAGGCAGGGAGACAGCCCCAGCATTTT; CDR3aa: CATSRDLEAGRQPQHF
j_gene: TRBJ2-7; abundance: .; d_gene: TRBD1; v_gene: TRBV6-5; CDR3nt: TGTGCCAGCAGTTACACTACGACAGGGGGAGAGCAGTACTTC; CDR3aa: CASSYTTTGGEQYF
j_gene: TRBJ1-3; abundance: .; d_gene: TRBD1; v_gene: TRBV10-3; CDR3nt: TGTGCCATCAGGACGACAGGGACTGGAAACACCATATATTTT; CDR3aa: CAIRTTGTGNTIYF
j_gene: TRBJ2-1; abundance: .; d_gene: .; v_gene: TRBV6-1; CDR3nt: TGTGCCAGCAGCTCCGAAGGGGGGGGGAACAATGAGCAGTTCTTC; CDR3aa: CASSSEGGGNNEQFF
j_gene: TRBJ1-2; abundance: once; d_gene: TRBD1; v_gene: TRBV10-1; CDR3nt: TGCGCCAGGACAGGGTTCTATGGCTACACCTTC; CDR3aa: CARTGFYGYTF
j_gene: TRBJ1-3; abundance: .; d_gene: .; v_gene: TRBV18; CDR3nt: TGTGCCAGCTCACCGTTCAGGGATGGAAACACCATATATTTT; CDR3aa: CASSPFRDGNTIYF
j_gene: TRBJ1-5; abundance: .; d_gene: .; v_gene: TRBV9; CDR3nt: TGTGCCAGCAGCGTAACAGGTCACTCGGGGCAGCCCCAGCATTTT; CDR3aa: CASSVTGHSGQPQHF
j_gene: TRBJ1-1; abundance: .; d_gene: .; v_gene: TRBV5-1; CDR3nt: TGCGCCAGCAGCTTGGCGACGGGGAAGAACACTGAAGCTTTCTTT; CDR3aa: CASSLATGKNTEAFF
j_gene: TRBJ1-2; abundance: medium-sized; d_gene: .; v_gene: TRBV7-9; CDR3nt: TGTGCCAGCAGCTTAGAGGCGGGGAACAGTGGCTACACCTTC; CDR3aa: CASSLEAGNSGYTF
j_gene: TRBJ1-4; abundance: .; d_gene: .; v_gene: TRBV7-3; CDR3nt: TGTGCCAGCAGCCTAGGGCCAACTAATGAAAAACTGTTTTTT; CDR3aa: CASSLGPTNEKLFF
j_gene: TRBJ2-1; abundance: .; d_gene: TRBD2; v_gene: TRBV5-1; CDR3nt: TGCGCCAGCAGCTCCCACCCTGCGGGGGGGCGGAACAATGAGCAGTTCTTC; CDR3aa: CASSSHPAGGRNNEQFF
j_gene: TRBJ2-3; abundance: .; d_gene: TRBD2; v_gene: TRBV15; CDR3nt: TGTGCCACCAGGACGGGGGGGCCTACAGATACGCAGTATTTT; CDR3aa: CATRTGGPTDTQYF
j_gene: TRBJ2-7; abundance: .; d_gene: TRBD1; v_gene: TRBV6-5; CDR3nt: TGTGCCAGCAGCCACCCCCAGGGACAGAGATACGAGCAGTACTTC; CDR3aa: CASSHPQGQRYEQYF
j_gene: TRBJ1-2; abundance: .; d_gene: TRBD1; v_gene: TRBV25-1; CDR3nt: TGTGCCAGCAGTGAACCCCTCGGACAGGGGGGCTATGGCTACACCTTC; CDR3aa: CASSEPLGQGGYGYTF
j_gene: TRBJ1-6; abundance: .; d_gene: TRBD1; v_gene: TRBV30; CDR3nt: TGTGCCTGGACCCTGGCACAGGGCAGGGGGCTGTTGTTGAGTAATTCACCCCTCCACTTT; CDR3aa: CAWTLAQGRGLLLSNSPLHF
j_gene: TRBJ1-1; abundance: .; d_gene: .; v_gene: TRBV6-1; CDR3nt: TGTGCCAGCAGTGAGCCTGGAATGAACACTGAAGCTTTCTTT; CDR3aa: CASSEPGMNTEAFF
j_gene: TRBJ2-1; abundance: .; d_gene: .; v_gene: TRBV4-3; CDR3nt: TGCGCCAGCTCTGGCGGACAATACAATGAGCAGTTCTTC; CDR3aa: CASSGGQYNEQFF
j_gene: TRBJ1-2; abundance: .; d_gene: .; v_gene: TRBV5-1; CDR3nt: TGCGCCAGCAGCCTCCGGGACACCTATGGCTACACCTTC; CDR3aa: CASSLRDTYGYTF
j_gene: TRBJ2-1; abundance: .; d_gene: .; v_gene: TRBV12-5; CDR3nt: TGTGCTAGTGGTTTGGTATTGTCACAGGGCAATGAGCAGTTCTTC; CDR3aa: CASGLVLSQGNEQFF
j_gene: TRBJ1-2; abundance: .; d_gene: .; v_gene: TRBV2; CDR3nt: TGTGCCAGCAGTGGTACTGGGGACTATGGCTACACCTTC; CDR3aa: CASSGTGDYGYTF
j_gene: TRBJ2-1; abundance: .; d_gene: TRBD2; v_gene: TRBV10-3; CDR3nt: TGTGCCATCAGTGAGGGTACTAGCGGGGGTCTGCATGAGCAGTTCTTC; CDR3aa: CAISEGTSGGLHEQFF
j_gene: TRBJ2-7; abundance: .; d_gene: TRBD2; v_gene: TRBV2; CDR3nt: TGTGCCAGCAGACCGTGGACTAGCGTTCTCTACGAGCAGTACTTC; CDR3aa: CASRPWTSVLYEQYF
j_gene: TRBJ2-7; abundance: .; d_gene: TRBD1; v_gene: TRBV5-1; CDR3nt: TGCGCCAGCAGCTTTGCAGGGGGCGAGCAGTACTTC; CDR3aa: CASSFAGGEQYF
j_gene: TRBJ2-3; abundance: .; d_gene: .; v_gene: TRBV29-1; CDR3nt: TGCAGCGTTGAGGGACAGGGGAGCGGGGGGCCGACAGATACGCAGTATTTT; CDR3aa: CSVEGQGSGGPTDTQYF